This is a list of T cell receptor beta chains from one sample in a study of CXCR3-negative and CXCR3-positive naive CD8 T cells. No DNA is given; TCRdb re-called the 5' RACE reads and lists each CDR3 protein once. In total, the table holds approximately 83,000 distinct CDR3 sequences. The sequencing sample was made of naive CXCR3- CD8+ T cells from blood. The source of these receptors is a human donor in good health. Some clones in this sample may be carry-over from other donors' samples. The CDR3 runs from the conserved cysteine through the conserved F or W.

J gene	V gene	CDR3 protein
TRBJ2-3	TRBV19	CASSITSGRYTDTQYF
TRBJ2-1	TRBV6-4	CASSEGLAGGSYNEQFF
TRBJ2-3	TRBV11-2	CASSHGGGRIDTQYF
TRBJ2-5	TRBV6-1	CASSEEGYQYQETQYF
TRBJ2-3	TRBV10-1	CASSGTLGRGNPSTDTQYF
TRBJ2-3	TRBV6-5	CASSSLAGGYSTDTQYF
TRBJ1-2	TRBV29-1	CSVGRVYGYTF
TRBJ2-7	TRBV20-1	CSASGGGLRPFEQYF
TRBJ2-7	TRBV6-2/TRBV6-3	CASSYSDGPTYEQYF
TRBJ2-1	TRBV12-3/TRBV12-4	CASSYATSGYEQFF
TRBJ2-7	TRBV25-1	CASNSDRAVSEQYF
TRBJ2-1	TRBV27	CASSLIAYQSSYNEQFF
TRBJ1-1	TRBV7-2	CASSIALTGYTEAFF
TRBJ2-3	TRBV5-5	CASSLGGTRNTDTQYF
TRBJ2-7	TRBV11-2	CASSPVADSYEQYF
TRBJ1-1	TRBV21-1	CASSKELGQTNTEAFF
TRBJ2-7	TRBV28	CASSLWGDFSYEQYF
TRBJ2-3	TRBV4-1	CASSQEPMAGTDTQYF
TRBJ2-1	TRBV27	CASRLDRDSLYEQFF
TRBJ2-7	TRBV7-9	CASSFRGRYSDEQYF
TRBJ2-1	TRBV7-6	CASSVAGEHNEQFF
TRBJ2-1	TRBV5-1	CASMTGQDAYNEQFF
TRBJ1-2	TRBV20-1	CSATGNYGYTF